Below are 16 T cell receptor beta chains sequenced from a single sample in a study of response to subunit inactivated influenza vaccine. Each CDR3 protein is one row after TCRdb ran MiXCR on the RT-PCR reads. Among a few hundred thousand distinct CDR3 sequences listed, around 13% were seen once. This sample comprised PBMCs from blood, obtained about 11 days after vaccination. Receptor source: a man aged 50-59 years who received an inactivated influenza vaccine.

This clonotype was detected a few times. V gene TRBV15 combines with J gene TRBJ1-2; 7 nucleotides line up with TRBD1. The junction had 3 bases not matched to a gene; V was cut back by 3 bases and J by 8 bases. This CDR3 spans 12 amino acids. Germline values: CDR1 LNHNV, CDR2 YYDKDF (reference sequence). DNA for the CDR3: TGTGCCACCAGCAGGACAGGGCTCGGCTACACCTTC. It codes for CATSRTGLGYTF. The variable domain in full, with the rest retrieved from reference TRBV15 and TRBJ1-2, is DAMVIQNPRYQVTQFGKPVTLSCSQTLNHNVMYWYQQKSSQAPKLLFHYYDKDFNNEADTPDNFQSRRPNTSFCFLDIRSPGLGDTAMYLCATSRTGLGYTFGSGTRLTVV.

In this sample, this clonotype turned up a few times. The chain couples TRBV7-2 to TRBJ2-5; 12 nucleotides match TRBD2. Per germline, CDR1 SGHTA and CDR2 FQGNSA. The length of the CDR3 is 15 residues. V trimming: 5 bases; J trimming: 6 bases; junction bases outside the gene matches: 7. CDR3 DNA sequence: TGTGCCAGCAGCACTCTAGCGGGAGGGCCGAAGACCCAGTACTTC. Protein product: CASSTLAGGPKTQYF.

This clonotype was detected only a few times. The rearrangement links TRBV4-1 to TRBJ2-1; no firm D call. V was cut by 0 bases and J by 5 bases, with 5 bases left in between. The CDR3 is made up of 13 amino acids. Per the germline V gene, CDR1 is MGHRA and CDR2 is YSYEKL. This CDR3 reads CASSQETHNEQFF. CDR3 in DNA: TGCGCCAGCAGCCAAGAGACGCACAATGAGCAGTTCTTC.

This clonotype was seen a handful of times. This chain connects TRBV9 to TRBJ2-7, with D tentatively TRBD1 or TRBD2 (5 bases each). This CDR3 comprises 15 residues. Germline CDR1 reads SGDLS; CDR2 reads YYNGEE. The ends were cut back, 0 bases at V and 2 bases at J, with 12 bases in the middle. The CDR3 spells CASSVDVGTTYEQYF. The DNA for the CDR3 is TGTGCCAGCAGCGTAGATGTGGGGACCACCTACGAGCAGTACTTC.

This clonotype has more than one count but fewer than ten. The chain carries TRBV6-4 and TRBJ2-7, with D perhaps matching TRBD1 (6 bases). The V and J ends lost 1 base and 3 bases respectively, with 16 bases between them. The CDR3 is 16 amino acids. The V gene's germline CDR1 is MRHNA and CDR2 SNTAGT. The CDR3 loop reads CASSDYGGQPLYEQYF. The CDR3 nucleotides are TGTGCCAGCAGTGACTATGGGGGACAACCACTCTACGAGCAGTACTTC.

This clonotype was counted ten times or more. V usage is TRBV29-1 and J usage is TRBJ2-1; 10 bases are a match to TRBD1. V lost 3 bases to trimming and J lost 9 bases; unmatched junction nucleotides: 14. CDR1 is SQVTM, CDR2 ANQGSEA, per germline. CDR3 length equals 16 residues. CDR3 loop: CSVDLTGTGVYGEQFF. The CDR3, as DNA: TGCAGCGTTGATCTTACCGGGACAGGGGTTTATGGTGAGCAGTTCTTC.

The V and J genes are TRBV7-9 and TRBJ1-2; 11 nucleotides align to TRBD1. This CDR3 is 15 amino acids long. Germline CDR1 SEHNR, CDR2 FQNEAQ (reference sequence). Unmatched junction bases numbered 8, after V lost 4 bases and J lost 7 bases. DNA of the CDR3: TGTGCCAGCAGCTCTCTTAGGACAGGGGGCTCTGGCTACACCTTC. Translation: CASSSLRTGGSGYTF.

This clonotype showed up just a few times. The chain combines TRBV28 with TRBJ2-2; TRBD2 might be the D (6 bases). The CDR3 runs 13 residues. CDR1 and CDR2 (germline): MDHEN, SYDVKM. The V gene lost 10 bases and the J gene lost 5 bases, with 14 bases spanning the gap. In DNA, the CDR3 is TGTGCCACCATCAAGGGAGGAACCGGGGAGCTGTTTTTT. Translating gives CATIKGGTGELFF. Variable domain in full (rest from reference TRBV28 and TRBJ2-2): DVKVTQSSRYLVKRTGEKVFLECVQDMDHENMFWYRQDPGLGLRLIYFSYDVKMKEKGDIPEGYSVSREKKERFSLILESASTNQTSMYLCATIKGGTGELFFGEGSRLTVL.

The table lists this clonotype with a few counts. The gene calls are TRBV18 and TRBJ2-2, with D perhaps matching TRBD1 (5 bases). This CDR3 region has 18 residues. V lost 2 bases to trimming and J lost 0 bases, with 16 bases between them. Germline values: CDR1 KGHSH, CDR2 LQKENI. Here the CDR3 reads CASSPIGHQTSNTGELFF. The CDR3 coding sequence is TGTGCCAGCTCACCAATCGGACACCAAACTTCGAACACCGGGGAGCTGTTTTTT.

This clonotype occurred a few times. The chain carries TRBV2 and TRBJ2-5, with D perhaps TRBD2 (6 bases). The CDR3 contains 12 residues. V was cut by 6 bases and J by 3 bases, with 8 bases left in between. In germline, CDR1 is SNHLY, CDR2 FYNNEI. The CDR3: CASRGGEETQYF. The CDR3 bases are TGTGCCAGCAGGGGAGGTGAAGAGACCCAGTACTTC.

This clonotype occurred a few times. The chain uses TRBV28 and TRBJ2-3, with D possibly being TRBD1 (5 bases). The V end lost 3 bases, the J end lost 4 bases, and 17 bases lay between the germline ends. This CDR3 has 16 amino acids. The germline CDR1 and CDR2 sequences are MDHEN and SYDVKM. The CDR3, as DNA: TGTGCCAGCAGTTTGTTGACCGTCTTAGGGGCAGATACGCAGTATTTT. Translated: CASSLLTVLGADTQYF.

This sequence joins TRBV7-8 and TRBJ2-5; D might be TRBD1 (5 bases). CDR3 length: 14 amino acids. The V gene lost 1 base and the J gene lost 5 bases, with 11 bases spanning the gap. The germline V gene has CDR1 SGHVS and CDR2 FQNEAQ. CDR3 in DNA: TGTGCCAGCAGCTTAGGGGGCAGAAGGGAGACCCAGTACTTC. Its protein product is CASSLGGRRETQYF.

The chain joins TRBV4-1 to TRBJ1-3; no definite D call. From germline, CDR1 is MGHRA and CDR2 YSYEKL. The CDR3 extends over 14 amino acids. Trimming shortened V by 1 base and J by 3 bases, and 7 bases separated the two germline ends. CDR3 nucleotides: TGCGCCAGCAGCCAAGTATTAGTTGGAAACACCATATATTTT. Amino acid sequence: CASSQVLVGNTIYF.

The chain combines TRBV28 with TRBJ1-1; D possibly corresponds to TRBD1 (6 bases). The V end lost 6 bases, the J end lost 4 bases, and 15 bases lay between the germline ends. Germline V CDR1 and CDR2: MDHEN, SYDVKM. This CDR3 is built from 14 residues. The CDR3 is CASSPPGGPTEAFF. The DNA of the CDR3 is TGTGCCAGCAGCCCACCCGGGGGGCCCACTGAAGCTTTCTTT.

This clonotype has more than one count but fewer than ten. J is TRBJ2-1 and V is TRBV20-1; TRBD2 might be the D (6 bases). V was cut by 3 bases and J by 2 bases, with 14 bases left in between. This CDR3 spans 15 amino acids. From germline, CDR1 is DFQATT and CDR2 SNEGSKA (reference sequence). CDR3 sequence reads: CSAREAGLPYNEQFF. As DNA, the CDR3 is TGCAGTGCTAGGGAGGCGGGATTACCCTACAATGAGCAGTTCTTC.

This chain uses TRBV10-3 with TRBJ1-2; 10 bases are a match to TRBD1. Per germline, CDR1 ENHRY and CDR2 SYGVKD. CDR3 length: 15 amino acids. V lost 6 bases, J lost 8 bases, and 12 bases stayed unmatched. The CDR3 DNA reads TGTGCCATCAGATCCGGGACAGGGGATATAGGGGGCTACACCTTC. This translates into CAIRSGTGDIGGYTF.